This T cell receptor beta chain comes out of a study of blood T cell repertoires in COVID-19. The wider study: The United States, Italy and Spain supplied acute and convalescent COVID-19 samples. In each case, the material was cDNA or gDNA derived from T cells, B-cell-depleted T cells, or PBMCs.

Authors' processing steps: How many nucleated cells were present was estimated from reference gene primer amplification. Profiling relied on immunoSEQ multiplex PCR, and the TCRdb table lists in-frame clones only, not all of them. V, J and clone size are those of that table, while D and trimming were read from the DNA. The sample yields about 330,000 clones, more than 85% seen once. Grouping used clinical history reported by participants in a survey and questionnaire. Sequences were obtained from PBMCs or T cells enriched from blood (not recorded which). This TCR was sampled from a woman aged 25 to 39 who had recovered from COVID-19.

The DNA of the CDR3 is TGTGCCAGCAGCAGGGACTGGACCGTGGAGCAGTTCTTC. Residues: CASSRDWTVEQFF. The rearrangement uses TRBV9 and TRBJ2-1; TRBD2 might be the D (6 bases). This CDR3 has 13 amino acids. Trimming removed 4 bases from V and 10 bases from J, with 15 bases in between. Germline V gene sequence: CDR1 SGDLS, CDR2 YYNGEE.